This TCR beta chain was sequenced in a study of cytomegalovirus exposure and HLA in healthy donors. TCRdb's copy holds only in-frame clones and misses some; the assay was immunoSEQ multiplex PCR. The data contain 70,000 to 85,000 clones, 94% of them singletons. Germline V gene data show CDR1 as MNHEY and CDR2 as SVGAGI. CDR3 length equals 14 residues. The V gene end was trimmed by 9 bases and the J gene end by 1 base; junction bases not matched to a gene: 6. The sequence was collected from a woman under 30 in good health and CMV-seropositive. The sample was PBMCs. This rearrangement joins TRBV6-5 to TRBJ1-1, with TRBD1 matching over 9 bases. The CDR3 DNA follows: TGTGCCAGTTCGGCGGGACAGGGGAACACTGAAGCTTTCTTT. It is translated as CASSAGQGNTEAFF.